The sequence of this T cell receptor beta chain was determined in a study of read filtering for tumor transcriptome and immune sequencing. This clonotype was counted ten times or more. The library was built from about 370 ng RNA with molecular barcoded adaptors for alpha/delta and beta/gamma chains. TCRdb reprocessed the reads via MiXCR and lists one record per CDR3 protein. The sample holds about 61,000 distinct CDR3 sequences, roughly 19% seen once. The CDR3 loop spans 12 amino acids. Germline V gives CDR1 ENHRY, CDR2 SYGVKD. With 7 bases clipped from V and 4 bases from J, the junction kept 2 bases outside the gene matches.

The chain is built from TRBV10-3 and TRBJ2-3; TRBD1 agrees at 7 bases. The sequence was obtained from a donor at least 40 years old with multiple myeloma. Sequenced sample: a population of CD138-negative cells sorted from bone marrow. The CDR3 DNA sequence: TGTGCCATCAAGGGGGCAGCAGATACGCAGTATTTT. Translating it yields CAIKGAADTQYF.